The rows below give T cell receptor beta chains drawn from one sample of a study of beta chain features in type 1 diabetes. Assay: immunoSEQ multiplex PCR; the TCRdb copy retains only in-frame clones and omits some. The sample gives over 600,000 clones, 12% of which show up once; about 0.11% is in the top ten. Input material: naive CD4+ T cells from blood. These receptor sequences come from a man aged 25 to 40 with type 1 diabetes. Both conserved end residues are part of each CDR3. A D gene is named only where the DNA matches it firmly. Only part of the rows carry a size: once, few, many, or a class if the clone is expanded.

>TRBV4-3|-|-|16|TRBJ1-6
CASSQFSNSYNSPLHF
TGCGCCAGCAGCCAATTCAGCAACAGTTATAATTCACCCCTCCACTTT
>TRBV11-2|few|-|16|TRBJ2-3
CASSLSGGVATDTQYF
TGTGCCAGCAGCTTATCTGGCGGGGTTGCCACAGATACGCAGTATTTT
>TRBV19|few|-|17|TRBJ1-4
CASTPAGVLNANEKLFF
TGTGCCAGTACCCCGGCAGGGGTGCTGAATGCTAATGAAAAACTGTTTTTT
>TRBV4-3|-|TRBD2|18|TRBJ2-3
CASSQDPSGGTNTDTQYF
TGCGCCAGCAGCCAAGACCCTAGCGGGGGGACGAACACAGATACGCAGTATTTT
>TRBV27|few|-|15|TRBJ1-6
CASSLGGKGNSPLHF
TGTGCCAGCAGTTTGGGAGGGAAGGGGAATTCACCCCTCCACTTT
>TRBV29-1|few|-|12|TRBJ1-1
CSVVLIYDEAFF
TGCAGCGTTGTTTTAATATACGATGAAGCTTTCTTT
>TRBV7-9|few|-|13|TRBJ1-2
CASSEPGEGGYTF
TGTGCCAGCAGCGAACCCGGGGAGGGTGGCTACACCTTC
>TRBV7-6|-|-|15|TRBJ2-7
CASSLDTGIWGEQYF
TGTGCCAGCAGCTTAGACACGGGGATATGGGGCGAGCAGTACTTC
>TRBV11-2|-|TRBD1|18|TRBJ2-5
CASSPDRGSSFRQETQYF
TGTGCCAGCAGTCCGGACAGGGGGTCCTCCTTCAGACAAGAGACCCAGTACTTC
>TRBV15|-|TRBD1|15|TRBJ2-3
CATSARQGRRDTQYF
TGTGCCACCAGCGCAAGACAGGGTCGGAGAGATACGCAGTATTTT
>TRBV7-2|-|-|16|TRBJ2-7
CASSLARPQQLGEQYF
TGTGCCAGCAGCTTAGCCCGCCCTCAACAACTAGGGGAGCAGTACTTC
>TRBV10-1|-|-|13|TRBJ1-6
CASSEGLNSPLHF
TGCGCCAGCAGTGAAGGGCTTAATTCACCCCTCCACTTT
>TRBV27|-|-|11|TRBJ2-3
CASRVTDTQYF
TGTGCCAGCAGGGTTACAGATACGCAGTATTTT
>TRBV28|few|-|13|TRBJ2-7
CASRAGQSYEQYF
TGTGCCAGCAGAGCGGGACAGTCCTACGAGCAGTACTTC
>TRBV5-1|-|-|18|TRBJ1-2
CASSLEPGSPVANYGYTF
TGCGCCAGCAGCTTGGAGCCAGGGTCACCCGTAGCTAACTATGGCTACACCTTC
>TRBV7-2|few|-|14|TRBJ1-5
CASSSVAGGKPQHF
TGTGCCAGCAGCTCCGTCGCCGGGGGCAAACCCCAGCATTTT
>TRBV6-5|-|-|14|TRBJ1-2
CASSRGRVDYGYTF
TGTGCCAGCAGCCGCGGGAGGGTTGACTATGGCTACACCTTC
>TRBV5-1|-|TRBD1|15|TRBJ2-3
CASSPGQEYTDTQYF
TGCGCCAGCAGCCCGGGACAGGAGTACACAGATACGCAGTATTTT
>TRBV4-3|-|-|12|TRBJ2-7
CASSQDSHEQYF
TGCGCCAGCAGCCAAGATAGCCACGAGCAGTACTTC
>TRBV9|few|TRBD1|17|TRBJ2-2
CASSVGWGQRNTGELFF
TGTGCCAGCAGCGTAGGTTGGGGACAGAGGAACACCGGGGAGCTGTTTTTT
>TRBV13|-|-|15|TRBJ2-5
CASSLKQGVEETQYF
TGTGCCAGCAGCTTAAAACAGGGAGTAGAGGAGACCCAGTACTTC
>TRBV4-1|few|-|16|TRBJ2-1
CASSLRDRHLGNEQFF
TGCGCCAGCAGCTTGAGAGACCGTCACTTAGGCAATGAGCAGTTCTTC
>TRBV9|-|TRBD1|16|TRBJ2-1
CASSVAGTGFTNEQFF
TGTGCCAGCAGCGTAGCGGGGACAGGGTTCACGAATGAGCAGTTCTTC
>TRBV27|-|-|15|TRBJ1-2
CASSSPSGGSDGYTF
TGTGCCAGCAGTTCCCCCTCTGGCGGGTCGGATGGCTACACCTTC
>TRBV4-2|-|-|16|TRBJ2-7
CASSQDWTASSYEQYF
TGTGCCAGCAGCCAAGATTGGACGGCGAGCTCCTACGAGCAGTACTTC
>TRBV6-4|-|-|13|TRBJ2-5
CAISEGTEETQYF
TGTGCCATCAGTGAGGGTACAGAAGAGACCCAGTACTTC
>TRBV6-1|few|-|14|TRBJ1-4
CASTFRDIDEKLFF
TGTGCCAGCACTTTCCGGGACATTGATGAAAAACTGTTTTTT
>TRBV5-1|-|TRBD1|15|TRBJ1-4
CASSSRTGVDEKLFF
TGCGCCAGCAGCTCCCGGACAGGGGTGGATGAAAAACTGTTTTTT
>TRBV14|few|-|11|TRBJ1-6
CASSPHSPLHF
TGTGCCAGCAGCCCTCATTCACCCCTCCACTTT
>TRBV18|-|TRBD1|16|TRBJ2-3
CASSTDRAYLADTQYF
TGTGCCAGCTCGACGGACAGGGCGTATTTGGCAGATACGCAGTATTTT
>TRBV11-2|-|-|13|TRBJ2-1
CASSLWGRREQFF
TGTGCCAGCAGCTTATGGGGGAGGCGGGAGCAGTTCTTC
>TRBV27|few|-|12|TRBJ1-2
CASSLEGNGYTF
TGTGCCAGCAGTTTAGAAGGGAATGGCTACACCTTC
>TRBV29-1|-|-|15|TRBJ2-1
CSVAGPTRSYNEQFF
TGCAGCGTTGCAGGACCGACACGCTCCTACAATGAGCAGTTCTTC
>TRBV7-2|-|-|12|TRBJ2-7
CASSLVRNEQYF
TGTGCCAGCAGCTTAGTAAGGAACGAGCAGTACTTC
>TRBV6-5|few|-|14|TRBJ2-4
CASSSTATGNIQYF
TGTGCCAGCAGTTCGACGGCCACCGGGAACATTCAGTACTTC
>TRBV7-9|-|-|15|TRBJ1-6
CASSSFRTDNSPLHF
TGTGCCAGCAGCTCATTCAGGACCGACAATTCACCCCTCCACTTT
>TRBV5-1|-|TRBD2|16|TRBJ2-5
CASSFSTSGGQETQYF
TGCGCCAGCAGCTTTAGTACTAGCGGGGGGCAAGAGACCCAGTACTTC
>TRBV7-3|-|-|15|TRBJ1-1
CASSLNGGLNTEAFF
TGTGCCAGCAGCTTAAACGGAGGGTTGAACACTGAAGCTTTCTTT
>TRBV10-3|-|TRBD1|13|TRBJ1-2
CAISTGEAYGYTF
TGTGCCATCAGTACAGGGGAGGCCTATGGCTACACCTTC
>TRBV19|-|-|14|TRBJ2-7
CASSIVHHAGEQYF
TGTGCCAGTAGTATTGTCCACCATGCGGGCGAGCAGTACTTC
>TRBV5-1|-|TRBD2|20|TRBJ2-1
CASSLVASGGPRANYNEQFF
TGCGCCAGCAGCTTGGTGGCTAGCGGGGGCCCCCGCGCTAATTACAATGAGCAGTTCTTC
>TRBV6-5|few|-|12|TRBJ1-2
CASSQGPDGYTF
TGTGCCAGCAGCCAGGGACCGGATGGCTACACCTTC
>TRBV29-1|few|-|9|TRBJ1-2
CSVEDGYTF
TGCAGCGTTGAGGACGGCTACACCTTC
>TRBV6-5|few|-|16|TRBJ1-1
CASSYALTVGNTEAFF
TGTGCCAGCAGTTACGCTTTGACAGTGGGAAACACTGAAGCTTTCTTT
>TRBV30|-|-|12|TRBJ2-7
CAWSVMVDEQYF
TGTGCCTGGAGTGTAATGGTTGACGAGCAGTACTTC
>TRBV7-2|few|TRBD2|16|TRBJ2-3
CASSLRLAGLSDTQYF
TGTGCCAGCAGCCTTCGACTAGCGGGGTTGTCAGATACGCAGTATTTT
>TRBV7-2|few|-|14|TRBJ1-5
CASSPDFVNQPQHF
TGTGCCAGCAGTCCCGACTTTGTTAATCAGCCCCAGCATTTT
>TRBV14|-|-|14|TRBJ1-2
CASSHLQGTYGYTF
TGTGCCAGCAGCCACCTCCAGGGCACTTATGGCTACACCTTC
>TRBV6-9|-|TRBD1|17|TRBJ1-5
CASTQGQGVRRNQPQHF
TGTGCCAGCACCCAGGGACAGGGGGTAAGGAGGAATCAGCCCCAGCATTTT
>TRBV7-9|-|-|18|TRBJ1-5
CASSLAMVGSVSNQPQHF
TGTGCCAGCAGCTTAGCGATGGTAGGGTCGGTGAGCAATCAGCCCCAGCATTTT
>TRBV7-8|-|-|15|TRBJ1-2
CASSSHGGSNYGYTF
TGTGCCAGCAGCTCCCACGGGGGCAGTAACTATGGCTACACCTTC
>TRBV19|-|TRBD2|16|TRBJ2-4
CASSISGGGDQDIQYF
TGTGCCAGTAGTATCTCCGGCGGGGGGGACCAGGACATTCAGTACTTC
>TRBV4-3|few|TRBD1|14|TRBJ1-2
CASSRRQGSYGYTF
TGCGCCAGCAGCCGCAGACAGGGGTCCTATGGCTACACCTTC
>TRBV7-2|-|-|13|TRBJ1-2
CASSLGAGDGYTF
TGTGCCAGCAGCTTAGGGGCAGGGGACGGCTACACCTTC